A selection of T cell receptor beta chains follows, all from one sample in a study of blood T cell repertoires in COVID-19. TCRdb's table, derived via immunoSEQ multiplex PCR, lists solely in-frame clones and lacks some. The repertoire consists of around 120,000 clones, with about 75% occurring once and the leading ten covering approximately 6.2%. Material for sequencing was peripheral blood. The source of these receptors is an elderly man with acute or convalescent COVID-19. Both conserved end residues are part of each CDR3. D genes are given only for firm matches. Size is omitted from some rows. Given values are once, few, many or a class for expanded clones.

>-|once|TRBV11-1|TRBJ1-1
TGTGCCAGCAGCTTAGCGGCAGACACTGAAGCTTTCTTT
CASSLAADTEAFF
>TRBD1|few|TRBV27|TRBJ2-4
TGTGCCAGCAGGGGGACAGGGGGCGGGGGTCAGTACTTC
CASRGTGGGGQYF
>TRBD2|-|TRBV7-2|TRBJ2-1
TGTGCCAGCAGCTTAGCCAGGTCTAGCGGCTACAATGAGCAGTTCTTC
CASSLARSSGYNEQFF
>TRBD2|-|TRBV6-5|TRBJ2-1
TGTGCCAGCAGTTACTGGGGGGGCAATGAGCAGTTCTTC
CASSYWGGNEQFF
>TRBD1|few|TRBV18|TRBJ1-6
TGTGCCAGCTCACCCGGACAGGGTTGGAATTCACCCCTCCACTTT
CASSPGQGWNSPLHF
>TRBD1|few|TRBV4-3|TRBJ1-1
TGCGCCAGCAGCCTCGGACAGGGGGAATCTGAAGCTTTCTTT
CASSLGQGESEAFF
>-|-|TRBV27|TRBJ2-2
TGTGCCAGCAGCCTGACGGGGTACGACACCGGGGAGCTGTTTTTT
CASSLTGYDTGELFF
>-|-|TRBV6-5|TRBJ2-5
TGTGCCACACTATGGCCTAGTCAATGGAACTTC
CATLWPSQWNF
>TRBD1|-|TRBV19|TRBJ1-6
TGTGCCAGTAGGGACAGGGCATCCCCCCTCCACTTT
CASRDRASPLHF
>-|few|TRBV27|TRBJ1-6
TGTGCCAGCAGTTTTGGGGAGGGATCCCTCCACTTT
CASSFGEGSLHF
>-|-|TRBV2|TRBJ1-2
TGTGCCAGCAGTGAAAACCCCGAGCGGTTTTATGGCTACACCTTC
CASSENPERFYGYTF